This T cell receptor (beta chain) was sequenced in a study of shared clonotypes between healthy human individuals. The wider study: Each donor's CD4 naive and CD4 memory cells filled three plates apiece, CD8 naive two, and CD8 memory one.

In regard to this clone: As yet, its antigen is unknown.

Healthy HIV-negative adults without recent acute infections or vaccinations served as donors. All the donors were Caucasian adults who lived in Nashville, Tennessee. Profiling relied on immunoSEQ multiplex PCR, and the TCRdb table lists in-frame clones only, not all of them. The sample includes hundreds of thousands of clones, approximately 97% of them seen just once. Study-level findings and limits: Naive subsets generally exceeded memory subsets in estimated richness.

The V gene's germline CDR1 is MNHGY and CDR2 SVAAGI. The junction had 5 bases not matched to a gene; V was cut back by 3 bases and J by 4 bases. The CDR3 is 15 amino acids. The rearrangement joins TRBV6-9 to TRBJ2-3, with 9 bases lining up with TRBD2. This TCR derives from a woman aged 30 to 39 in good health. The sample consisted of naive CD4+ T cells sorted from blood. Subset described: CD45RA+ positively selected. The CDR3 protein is CASSYQAGGADTQYF. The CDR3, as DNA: TGTGCCAGCAGTTACCAAGCGGGAGGAGCAGATACGCAGTATTTT.